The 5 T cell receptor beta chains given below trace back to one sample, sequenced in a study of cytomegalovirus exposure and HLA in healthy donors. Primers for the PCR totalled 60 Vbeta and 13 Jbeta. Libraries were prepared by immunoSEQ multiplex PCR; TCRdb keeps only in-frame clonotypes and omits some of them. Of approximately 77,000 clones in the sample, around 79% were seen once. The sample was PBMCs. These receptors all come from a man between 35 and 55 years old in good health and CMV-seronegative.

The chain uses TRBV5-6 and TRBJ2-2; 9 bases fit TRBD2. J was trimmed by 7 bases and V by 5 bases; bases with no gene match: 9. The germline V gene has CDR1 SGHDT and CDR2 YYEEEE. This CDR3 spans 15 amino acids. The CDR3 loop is CASSAGGRTNGELFF. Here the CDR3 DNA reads TGTGCCAGCAGTGCGGGGGGGAGGACAAACGGGGAGCTGTTTTTT.

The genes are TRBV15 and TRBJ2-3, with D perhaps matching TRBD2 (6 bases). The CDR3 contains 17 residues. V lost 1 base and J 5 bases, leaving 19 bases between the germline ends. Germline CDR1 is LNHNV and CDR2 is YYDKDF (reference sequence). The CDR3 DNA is TGTGCCACCAGCAGAGTCTTCGCGGGATCTGGCGTAGATACGCAGTATTTT. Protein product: CATSRVFAGSGVDTQYF.

Here the CDR3 reads CASSLGGSQETQYF. The CDR3 DNA reads as TGTGCCAGCAGCTTGGGCGGCAGCCAAGAGACCCAGTACTTC. The chain has TRBV5-6 and TRBJ2-5; D unresolved. Trimming stripped 0 bases from V and 1 base from J, with 7 bases between. The germline CDR1 and CDR2 sequences are SGHDT and YYEEEE. The CDR3 is 14 residues long. Filled out from reference TRBV5-6 and TRBJ2-5, the complete variable domain reads DAGVTQSPTHLIKTRGQQVTLRCSPKSGHDTVSWYQQALGQGPQFIFQYYEEEERQRGNFPDRFSGHQFPNYSSELNVNALLLGDSALYLCASSLGGSQETQYFGPGTRLLVL.

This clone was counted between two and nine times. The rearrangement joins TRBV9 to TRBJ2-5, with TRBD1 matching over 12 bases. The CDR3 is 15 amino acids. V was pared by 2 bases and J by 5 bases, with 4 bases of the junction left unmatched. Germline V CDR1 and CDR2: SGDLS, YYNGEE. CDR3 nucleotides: TGTGCCAGCAGCGTCCGGGACAGGGGGCCGGAGACCCAGTACTTC. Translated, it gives CASSVRDRGPETQYF.

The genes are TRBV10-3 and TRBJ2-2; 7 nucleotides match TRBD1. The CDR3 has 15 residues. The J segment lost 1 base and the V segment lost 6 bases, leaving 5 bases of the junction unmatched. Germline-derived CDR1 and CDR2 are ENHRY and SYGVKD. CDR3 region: CAISVGQMNTGELFF. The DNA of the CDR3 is TGTGCCATCAGCGTGGGACAGATGAACACCGGGGAGCTGTTTTTT.